These 12 T cell receptor beta chains originate from one sample sequenced in a study of cytomegalovirus exposure and HLA in healthy donors. The assay was immunoSEQ multiplex PCR, and TCRdb's table has in-frame clones only and misses some. The sample records fewer than 150,000 clones, almost 90% being singletons. Material for sequencing was PBMCs. The receptors shown here come from a woman aged 18-29 years in good health and CMV-seropositive.

The DNA for the CDR3 is TGTGCCAGCAGTTTGCGGCGCCCTCGGGAAAAACTGTTTTTT. It is translated as CASSLRRPREKLFF. V is TRBV28 and J is TRBJ1-4, with unresolved D. The CDR3 runs 14 residues. CDR1 and CDR2 (germline): MDHEN, SYDVKM. Trimming removed 3 bases at V and 8 bases at J, with 13 bases between.

This chain joins TRBV5-1 and TRBJ2-3, with a possible D match to TRBD2 (7 bases). Germline CDR1 reads SGHRS; CDR2 reads YFSETQ. This CDR3 has 14 residues. Trimming removed 4 bases at V and 4 bases at J, with 13 bases between. For the CDR3, the DNA is TGCGCCAGCAGCCCGAGGGGGGGAGCAGATACGCAGTATTTT. This translates into CASSPRGGADTQYF. The full variable domain, rest sourced from reference TRBV5-1 and TRBJ2-3, is KAGVTQTPRYLIKTRGQQVTLSCSPISGHRSVSWYQQTPGQGLQFLFEYFSETQRNKGNFPGRFSGRQFSNSRSEMNVSTLELGDSALYLCASSPRGGADTQYFGPGTRLTVL.

This chain connects TRBV7-2 to TRBJ1-5, with a possible D match to TRBD1 (5 bases). The V gene's germline CDR1 is SGHTA and CDR2 FQGNSA. CDR3 size: 14 residues. The V gene lost 5 bases and the J gene lost 5 bases, with 13 bases spanning the gap. The CDR3 here is CASSPRGGYQPQHF. The CDR3 DNA is TGTGCCAGCAGCCCGCGGGGCGGTTATCAGCCCCAGCATTTT.

This chain links TRBV7-2 with TRBJ1-5; D is undetermined. Per germline, CDR1 SGHTA and CDR2 FQGNSA. This CDR3 has 14 amino acids. V shed 6 bases and J shed 1 base, with 10 bases lying between them. The CDR3 nucleotides read TGTGCCAGCAGGATGGGAGGAAGCAATCAGCCCCAGCATTTT. Protein product: CASRMGGSNQPQHF.

The rearrangement links TRBV28 to TRBJ1-5, with D possibly TRBD1 on 5 matching bases. Germline CDR1 and CDR2: MDHEN and SYDVKM. V lost 7 bases and J 10 bases, leaving 17 bases between the germline ends. This CDR3 has 13 amino acids. The CDR3 sequence is CASTVPGVYPQHF. The CDR3, as DNA: TGTGCCAGCACCGTACCGGGGGTCTATCCCCAGCATTTT.

The V gene is TRBV27, the J gene TRBJ1-2; 7 positions agree with TRBD1. The CDR3 is 14 residues long. V shed 5 bases and J 4 bases; nucleotides not matched to a gene: 7. Germline V lookup: CDR1 MNHEY, CDR2 SMNVEV (reference sequence). CDR3 loop: CASSLTPGGYGYTF. CDR3 DNA: TGTGCCAGCAGTCTAACGCCAGGGGGCTATGGCTACACCTTC.

This clone was observed once. This rearrangement joins TRBV7-9 to TRBJ2-6, with a weak D call TRBD1 (5 bases). In germline, CDR1 is SEHNR, CDR2 FQNEAQ (reference sequence). The CDR3 spans 13 residues. Trimming removed 7 bases from V and 2 bases from J, with 6 bases in between. CDR3 residues: CASMTAGANVLTF. In nucleotides, the CDR3 is TGTGCCAGCATGACAGCTGGGGCCAACGTCCTGACTTTC. The full variable domain, in which reference TRBV7-9 and TRBJ2-6 provide the parts outside the CDR3, is DTGVSQNPRHKITKRGQNVTFRCDPISEHNRLYWYRQTLGQGPEFLTYFQNEAQLEKSRLLSDRFSAERPKGSFSTLEIQRTEQGDSAMYLCASMTAGANVLTFGAGSRLTVL.

V gene TRBV11-1 combines with J gene TRBJ2-3, with 10 bases identical to TRBD1. V was clipped by 5 bases and J by 2 bases; unmatched bases: 7. The CDR3 totals 16 residues. Germline assignment: CDR1 SGHAT and CDR2 FQDESV (reference sequence). CDR3 in DNA: TGTGCCAGCAGCAGCCGGGACAGGGGTATCACAGATACGCAGTATTTT. Its translation is CASSSRDRGITDTQYF.

This clone was seen only once. V and J are TRBV5-1 and TRBJ2-7; tentatively, D is TRBD1 (5 bases). CDR3 length: 13 amino acids. Trimming shortened V by 2 bases and J by 0 bases, and 6 bases separated the two germline ends. Germline CDR1 reads SGHRS; CDR2 reads YFSETQ. CDR3 in amino acids: CASSFDSSYEQYF. In nucleotides, the CDR3 is TGCGCCAGCAGCTTCGACAGCTCCTACGAGCAGTACTTC.

V gene TRBV11-1 combines with J gene TRBJ1-5; 8 nucleotides line up with TRBD1. This CDR3 has 13 residues. V was clipped by 5 bases and J by 7 bases; unmatched bases: 4. The germline V gene has CDR1 SGHAT and CDR2 FQDESV (reference sequence). For the CDR3, the DNA is TGTGCCAGCAGCATCGACAGGGGCCAGCCCCAGCATTTT. Translating gives CASSIDRGQPQHF.

V gene TRBV28 combines with J gene TRBJ1-2; D not certain. The germline CDR1 and CDR2 sequences are MDHEN and SYDVKM. CDR3 length: 15 amino acids. V was shortened by 5 bases and J by 1 base, with 14 bases between the two germline ends. In DNA, the CDR3 is TGTGCCAGCAGTATCCGTGGAGCGTTTAACTATGGCTACACCTTC. Its translation: CASSIRGAFNYGYTF.

J is TRBJ1-5 and V is TRBV7-9; D gene unclear. CDR3 length equals 17 residues. The germline V gene encodes CDR1 SEHNR and CDR2 FQNEAQ (reference sequence). V shed 1 base and J shed 0 bases, with 13 bases lying between them. CDR3 loop: CASSLDYGSASNQPQHF. DNA for the CDR3: TGTGCCAGCAGCTTAGACTATGGGTCGGCTAGCAATCAGCCCCAGCATTTT.